This T cell receptor beta chain came from a study of T-cell reconstitution after alpha-beta-depleted transplantation in children. Study observations and caveats: Surviving recipient T cells and thymic progenitors underlay high day-60 TCRbeta diversity in some patients. The main origin of T-cell counts and diversity one year after transplant was newly produced T cells. It was reported that alpha-beta T cells came from several hundred expanded graft clones (about two months after transplant).

Unique molecular identifiers were used to barcode this TCRbeta library. TCRdb re-called the PCR reads with MiXCR, one entry per CDR3 protein. The sample has about 340,000 distinct CDR3 sequences; 16% are singletons. This clonotype was recorded many times. Its antigen remains unknown. CDR1 is PRHDT, CDR2 FYEKMQ, per germline (reference sequence). The ends lost 5 bases at V and 0 bases at J; junction bases unmatched: 10. The CDR3 runs 18 residues. The source is a male patient under 10 years old who had a stem cell transplant for acute lymphoblastic leukemia, so the T cells may come from the graft donor. The chain employs TRBV13 and TRBJ2-6, with TRBD2 matching over 7 bases. Sequencing used PBMCs, mostly from graft donor cells, obtained 360 days after TCRalphabeta/CD19-depleted stem cell transplant. CDR3 sequence (DNA): TGTGCCAGCAGCCAAACAGCGGGATCCGCCTCTGGGGCCAACGTCCTGACTTTC. Translated, it gives CASSQTAGSASGANVLTF. The entire variable domain, with the rest obtained from reference TRBV13 and TRBJ2-6, is as follows: AAGVIQSPRHLIKEKRETATLKCYPIPRHDTVYWYQQGPGQDPQFLISFYEKMQSDKGSIPDRFSAQQFSDYHSELNMSSLELGDSALYFCASSQTAGSASGANVLTFGAGSRLTVL.